Listed below are T cell receptor beta chains from one sample, sequenced in a study of multiple sclerosis patients with progressive multifocal leukoencephalopathy. TCRdb keeps only in-frame clones here, not all; method: immunoSEQ multiplex PCR. Of approximately 27,000 clones in the sample, more than 70% were seen once. This material consisted of PBMCs, taken from a patient treated with natalizumab. The receptors originated from a woman in her 30s with progressive multifocal leukoencephalopathy. CDR3s include the opening cysteine and the closing phenylalanine or tryptophan. A D gene is named only where the DNA matches it firmly. Rows give clone size only sometimes, using once, few, many, or a class for an expanded clone.

cdr3_aa: CASSSSYEQYF
cdr3_nt: TGTGCCAGCAGCTCCTCCTACGAGCAGTACTTC
clone_size: few
v_call: TRBV5-4
d_call: .
j_call: TRBJ2-7

cdr3_aa: CASSFQGSYNEQFF
cdr3_nt: TGCGCCAGCAGCTTTCAGGGTTCCTACAATGAGCAGTTCTTC
clone_size: .
v_call: TRBV5-1
d_call: .
j_call: TRBJ2-1

cdr3_aa: CASSSPDLNGYTF
cdr3_nt: TGTGCCAGCAGCTCCCCAGACCTAAATGGCTACACCTTC
clone_size: .
v_call: TRBV9
d_call: .
j_call: TRBJ1-2

cdr3_aa: CASSHLARNSYNEQFF
cdr3_nt: TGTGCCAGCAGCCACTTGGCCCGAAACTCCTACAATGAGCAGTTCTTC
clone_size: .
v_call: TRBV7-6
d_call: .
j_call: TRBJ2-1

cdr3_aa: CASSFGQGNTEAFF
cdr3_nt: TGTGCCAGCAGCTTCGGACAGGGGAACACTGAAGCTTTCTTT
clone_size: .
v_call: TRBV5-4
d_call: TRBD1
j_call: TRBJ1-1

cdr3_aa: CASSMGTGQPFEKLFF
cdr3_nt: TGTGCCAGTAGTATGGGTACGGGACAGCCTTTTGAAAAACTGTTTTTT
clone_size: .
v_call: TRBV19
d_call: TRBD1
j_call: TRBJ1-4

cdr3_aa: CASSRTGKNDQPQHF
cdr3_nt: TGTGCCAGCAGCCGAACAGGGAAGAATGATCAGCCCCAGCATTTT
clone_size: .
v_call: TRBV5-4
d_call: .
j_call: TRBJ1-5

cdr3_aa: CASSLMGQGTGNEQFF
cdr3_nt: TGTGCCAGCAGCTTAATGGGACAGGGGACGGGAAATGAGCAGTTCTTC
clone_size: .
v_call: TRBV7-3
d_call: TRBD1
j_call: TRBJ2-1

cdr3_aa: CASSPGRNTEAFF
cdr3_nt: TGTGCCAGCAGCCCCGGGAGGAACACTGAAGCTTTCTTT
clone_size: .
v_call: TRBV2
d_call: .
j_call: TRBJ1-1

cdr3_aa: CASRGSGSYEQYF
cdr3_nt: TGTGCCAGCCGGGGATCGGGCTCCTACGAGCAGTACTTC
clone_size: .
v_call: TRBV5-5
d_call: .
j_call: TRBJ2-7

cdr3_aa: CASSISFQPQHF
cdr3_nt: TGTGCCAGTAGTATATCTTTCCAGCCCCAGCATTTT
clone_size: .
v_call: TRBV19
d_call: .
j_call: TRBJ1-5

cdr3_aa: CASSESWGGLPDTQYF
cdr3_nt: TGTGCCAGCAGTGAATCTTGGGGGGGGCTCCCAGATACGCAGTATTTT
clone_size: .
v_call: TRBV2
d_call: .
j_call: TRBJ2-3

cdr3_aa: CASSWDDLTGELFF
cdr3_nt: TGCGCCAGCAGCTGGGACGACCTGACCGGGGAGCTGTTTTTT
clone_size: .
v_call: TRBV5-1
d_call: .
j_call: TRBJ2-2

cdr3_aa: CASRREVPAKETQYF
cdr3_nt: TGTGCCAGCAGAAGGGAGGTTCCGGCCAAAGAGACCCAGTACTTC
clone_size: .
v_call: TRBV6-1
d_call: .
j_call: TRBJ2-5

cdr3_aa: CASSRWNSNQPQHF
cdr3_nt: TGTGCCAGCTCACGGTGGAATAGCAATCAGCCCCAGCATTTT
clone_size: .
v_call: TRBV18
d_call: .
j_call: TRBJ1-5

cdr3_aa: CASSLEGNRAETQYF
cdr3_nt: TGTGCCAGCAGCTTAGAAGGGAACAGGGCCGAGACCCAGTACTTC
clone_size: once
v_call: TRBV7-2
d_call: .
j_call: TRBJ2-5

cdr3_aa: CASSFSGQEASGYTF
cdr3_nt: TGCGCCAGCAGCTTCTCGGGACAGGAGGCTTCTGGCTACACCTTC
clone_size: .
v_call: TRBV5-1
d_call: TRBD1
j_call: TRBJ1-2

cdr3_aa: CASSLGQGYYEQYF
cdr3_nt: TGTGCCAGCAGCTTGGGACAGGGATACTACGAGCAGTACTTC
clone_size: .
v_call: TRBV7-8
d_call: TRBD1
j_call: TRBJ2-7

cdr3_aa: CASSSGTRDTQYF
cdr3_nt: TGTGCCAGCAGTTCCGGGACTCGAGATACGCAGTATTTT
clone_size: .
v_call: TRBV9
d_call: .
j_call: TRBJ2-3

cdr3_aa: CSARALNGYTF
cdr3_nt: TGCAGTGCTAGGGCCCTTAATGGCTACACCTTC
clone_size: once
v_call: TRBV20-1
d_call: .
j_call: TRBJ1-2

cdr3_aa: CASSQEWVTVASTDTQYF
cdr3_nt: TGCGCCAGCAGCCAAGAATGGGTAACCGTAGCTAGCACAGATACGCAGTATTTT
clone_size: .
v_call: TRBV4-3
d_call: .
j_call: TRBJ2-3

cdr3_aa: CSLWGQGFDEQFF
cdr3_nt: TGCAGCCTATGGGGACAGGGGTTCGATGAGCAGTTCTTC
clone_size: .
v_call: TRBV29-1
d_call: TRBD1
j_call: TRBJ2-1

cdr3_aa: CASSWGRSTDTQYF
cdr3_nt: TGTGCCAGCAGCTGGGGACGGAGCACAGATACGCAGTATTTT
clone_size: .
v_call: TRBV5-4
d_call: .
j_call: TRBJ2-3

cdr3_aa: CASSYSNTGPKFF
cdr3_nt: TGTGCCAGCAGTTACTCGAATACAGGGCCCAAGTTCTTC
clone_size: .
v_call: TRBV6-5
d_call: .
j_call: TRBJ2-1

cdr3_aa: CASSYGGRSSGNTIYF
cdr3_nt: TGTGCCAGCAGCTACGGGGGGCGCAGCTCTGGAAACACCATATATTTT
clone_size: few
v_call: TRBV7-9
d_call: .
j_call: TRBJ1-3

cdr3_aa: CASSARQVFEDTEAFF
cdr3_nt: TGTGCCAGCAGCGCCCGACAGGTTTTTGAGGACACTGAAGCTTTCTTT
clone_size: .
v_call: TRBV7-9
d_call: .
j_call: TRBJ1-1

cdr3_aa: CASSIGEIQRDIQYF
cdr3_nt: TGTGCCAGTAGTATAGGGGAAATACAAAGGGACATTCAGTACTTC
clone_size: .
v_call: TRBV19
d_call: .
j_call: TRBJ2-4

cdr3_aa: CASSPSGWSSYNEQFF
cdr3_nt: TGTGCCAGTAGTCCCAGCGGGTGGAGCTCCTACAATGAGCAGTTCTTC
clone_size: .
v_call: TRBV19
d_call: .
j_call: TRBJ2-1

cdr3_aa: CASSYLDRALPTYKQYF
cdr3_nt: TGCGCCAGCAGCTACCTCGACAGGGCACTTCCTACCTACAAGCAGTACTTC
clone_size: .
v_call: TRBV5-1
d_call: TRBD1
j_call: TRBJ2-7

cdr3_aa: CASSFGLAGYNEQFF
cdr3_nt: TGTGCCAGCAGCTTTGGACTAGCGGGATACAATGAGCAGTTCTTC
clone_size: .
v_call: TRBV11-3
d_call: TRBD2
j_call: TRBJ2-1

cdr3_aa: CASSLVQVTDTQYF
cdr3_nt: TGTGCCAGCAGCTTAGTGCAGGTCACAGATACGCAGTATTTT
clone_size: .
v_call: TRBV7-2
d_call: .
j_call: TRBJ2-3

cdr3_aa: CASSFLDQSYNEQFF
cdr3_nt: TGTGCCAGCAGCTTCTTGGACCAGTCCTACAATGAGCAGTTCTTC
clone_size: .
v_call: TRBV7-2
d_call: .
j_call: TRBJ2-1